Following are 5 T cell receptor beta chains from one sample sequenced in a study of T cell responses to AZD1222 COVID-19 vaccine. Here immunoSEQ multiplex PCR was the method, and the copy in TCRdb shows in-frame clones only, minus some. Of some 140,000 clones in the sample, roughly nine tenths were seen once. The starting material was peripheral blood, obtained on day 0 of AZD1222 vaccination. Receptors were obtained from an adult in good health.

V usage is TRBV4-1 and J usage is TRBJ1-2; 7 bases agree with TRBD1. Germline CDR1 and CDR2: MGHRA and YSYEKL. CDR3 length: 17 amino acids. After removal of 4 bases from V and 4 bases from J, the junction contained 15 bases not matched to a gene. Written as DNA, the CDR3 is TGCGCCAGCAGCCCCCGGACAGGTTCTGAAACCCGCTATGGCTACACCTTC. Its translation: CASSPRTGSETRYGYTF.

The chain couples TRBV11-3 to TRBJ2-1, with a possible D match to TRBD1 (5 bases). Germline loops: CDR1 SGHNT, CDR2 YENEEA. CDR3 size: 15 residues. V was trimmed by 5 bases and J by 0 bases, leaving 11 bases between them. The CDR3 is CASSRGQSSYNEQFF. The CDR3 DNA is TGTGCCAGCAGCAGGGGTCAGAGCTCCTACAATGAGCAGTTCTTC. The full variable domain, its missing parts supplied by reference TRBV11-3 and TRBJ2-1, is EAGVVQSPRYKIIEKKQPVAFWCNPISGHNTLYWYLQNLGQGPELLIRYENEEAVDDSQLPKDRFSAERLKGVDSTLKIQPAELGDSAVYLCASSRGQSSYNEQFFGPGTRLTVL.

J is TRBJ2-3 and V is TRBV27; 7 bases fit TRBD1. V was clipped by 6 bases and J by 1 base; unmatched bases: 10. This CDR3 is built from 16 residues. Germline V gene sequence: CDR1 MNHEY, CDR2 SMNVEV (reference sequence). The CDR3, as DNA: TGTGCCAGCAGCTTAACCACAGGGGTGCGCACAGATACGCAGTATTTT. Amino acid sequence: CASSLTTGVRTDTQYF.

The DNA for the CDR3 is TGTGCCTGGAGTGTAGCGGGACCAAACATTCAGTACTTC. The encoded protein is CAWSVAGPNIQYF. The V call is TRBV30, the J call TRBJ2-4, with 7 bases aligning to TRBD2. V dropped 0 bases and J dropped 6; count of bases not matched to a gene: 2. Germline values: CDR1 GTSNPN, CDR2 SVGIG (reference sequence). The CDR3 spans 13 residues.

The V and J genes are TRBV2 and TRBJ1-1; 7 bases map to TRBD1. The length of the CDR3 is 16 residues. CDR1 SNHLY and CDR2 FYNNEI come from the germline V gene. Trimming took 6 bases from V and 0 from J; bases not matched to a gene: 10. CDR3 loop: CASRQTGFTMNTEAFF. DNA of the CDR3: TGTGCCAGCAGGCAGACAGGGTTCACCATGAACACTGAAGCTTTCTTT.